One sample yielded the 23 T cell receptor beta chains listed below, sequenced in a study of blood T cell repertoires in COVID-19. Generated by immunoSEQ multiplex PCR, the TCRdb table keeps only in-frame clones and is missing some. This table holds roughly 250,000 clones, about 85% found once. Sequenced material: peripheral blood. These TCRs come from a man in his 60s who had recovered from COVID-19.

This chain uses TRBV18 with TRBJ2-7; 13 nucleotides agree with TRBD2. Looked up from germline, CDR1 is KGHSH and CDR2 is LQKENI. Losses at the gene ends were 5 bases for V and 2 bases for J; bases not matched to a gene: 3. The CDR3 contains 15 residues. This CDR3 is CASSLGTSGAYEQYF. The CDR3 bases are TGTGCCAGCTCATTGGGGACTAGCGGGGCCTACGAGCAGTACTTC.

The chain is built from TRBV5-8 and TRBJ1-2; no firm D call. Trimming stripped 5 bases from V and 3 bases from J, with 14 bases between. Looked up from germline, CDR1 is SGHTS and CDR2 is YDEGEE. This CDR3 spans 14 amino acids. The CDR3 protein is CASSRAGNHYGYTF. The CDR3 DNA reads as TGTGCCAGCAGTCGTGCGGGCAATCACTATGGCTACACCTTC.

The chain employs TRBV5-1 and TRBJ2-1, with D maybe TRBD1 (5 bases). Germline V gene data show CDR1 as SGHRS and CDR2 as YFSETQ. This CDR3 is 15 amino acids long. V lost 4 bases to trimming and J lost 7 bases, with 18 bases between them. CDR3 coding DNA: TGCGCCAGCAGCGGTACGGTTGGGGCGGTGAATGAGCAGTTCTTC. It is translated as CASSGTVGAVNEQFF.

The rearrangement joins TRBV2 to TRBJ2-5; TRBD2 might be the D (5 bases). The length of the CDR3 is 14 residues. The V end lost 6 bases, the J end lost 1 base, and 12 bases lay between the germline ends. Germline V gives CDR1 SNHLY, CDR2 FYNNEI. The CDR3 DNA is TGTGCCAGCAGGGGGAGCCGCGGCCAAGAGACCCAGTACTTC. Protein: CASRGSRGQETQYF.

The chain couples TRBV29-1 to TRBJ2-1; D is perhaps TRBD1 (6 bases). The CDR3 covers 13 residues. V lost 8 bases and J 3 bases, leaving 14 bases between the germline ends. CDR1 and CDR2 from the germline V gene are SQVTM and ANQGSEA. CDR3: CSSRTELYNEQFF. The CDR3 DNA is TGCAGCTCTCGGACAGAACTCTACAATGAGCAGTTCTTC.

The CDR3 region has the DNA TGTGCCAGCAGCTTACGACTAGCCATAGATACGCAGTATTTT. As protein: CASSLRLAIDTQYF. The chain joins TRBV11-2 to TRBJ2-3, with TRBD2 matching 7 bases. This CDR3 has 14 amino acids. V trimming: 2 bases; J trimming: 5 bases; junction bases outside the gene matches: 4. In germline, CDR1 is SGHAT, CDR2 FQNNGV.

The genes are TRBV6-5 and TRBJ2-7, with TRBD1 matching over 9 bases. V dropped 6 bases and J dropped 3; count of bases not matched to a gene: 9. This CDR3 is built from 15 residues. Germline CDR1 and CDR2: MNHEY and SVGAGI. The DNA for the CDR3 is TGTGCCAGCAGACCCGGGACAGGGCCTCACTACGAGCAGTACGTC. Protein product: CASRPGTGPHYEQYV.

This clone was seen only a few times. V and J are TRBV6-5 and TRBJ2-1; tentative D call: TRBD2 (7 bases). The length of the CDR3 is 14 residues. Germline CDR1 and CDR2: MNHEY and SVGAGI. Trimming took off 6 bases at V and 6 bases at J, with 15 bases between the two ends. The CDR3 sequence: CASRPRGAPNEQFF. For the CDR3, the DNA is TGTGCCAGCAGACCCCGGGGGGCCCCCAATGAGCAGTTCTTC.

This clone appeared a single time. The V call is TRBV9, the J call TRBJ2-3, with 7 bases that match TRBD1. The CDR3 has 14 residues. V lost 2 bases to trimming and J lost 3 bases; unmatched junction nucleotides: 3. The germline V gene encodes CDR1 SGDLS and CDR2 YYNGEE. CDR3 sequence: CASSVTGVTDTQYF. The CDR3 DNA reads as TGTGCCAGCAGCGTTACAGGGGTAACAGATACGCAGTATTTT.

V is TRBV7-6 and J is TRBJ2-1; TRBD1 agrees at 10 bases. This CDR3 has 14 residues. Germline values: CDR1 SGHVS, CDR2 FNYEAQ. V shed 3 bases, J shed 7 bases, and the junction held 3 bases outside the gene matches. This chain's CDR3 is CASSLGQGRNEQFF. The CDR3 DNA follows: TGTGCCAGCAGCTTGGGACAGGGGAGGAATGAGCAGTTCTTC.

The rearrangement uses TRBV18 and TRBJ1-1; 8 bases map to TRBD1. The ends lost 3 bases at V and 5 bases at J; junction bases unmatched: 5. Germline CDR1 reads KGHSH; CDR2 reads LQKENI. The CDR3 spans 14 residues. The chain's CDR3 is CASSPSQGATEAFF. DNA for the CDR3: TGTGCCAGCTCACCCTCCCAGGGGGCTACTGAAGCTTTCTTT.

This chain uses TRBV6-5 with TRBJ2-7, with D possibly being TRBD2 (6 bases). The CDR3 is made up of 15 amino acids. Trimming left V 8 bases short and J 2 bases short, with 19 bases between. Germline V gives CDR1 MNHEY, CDR2 SVGAGI. As DNA, the CDR3 is TGTGCCAGCCAGGGAGGTAGGGTCAGACCCTACGAGCAGTACGTC. Protein sequence: CASQGGRVRPYEQYV.

This clone was detected only a few times. The gene calls are TRBV19 and TRBJ2-7; D perhaps matches TRBD1 (6 bases). With 5 bases removed from V and 7 bases from J, the gap between germline ends came to 21 bases. This CDR3 has 15 amino acids. Looked up from germline, CDR1 is LNHDA and CDR2 is SQIVND (reference sequence). CDR3 sequence: CASSSRQAGRPEQYF. DNA for the CDR3: TGTGCCAGTAGTTCCCGACAGGCTGGCCGCCCGGAGCAGTACTTC.

This clone was recorded once. V gene TRBV30 combines with J gene TRBJ2-5; 9 bases line up with TRBD1. Germline-derived CDR1 and CDR2 are GTSNPN and SVGIG (reference sequence). Trimming at V came to 3 bases and at J to 5 bases, leaving 7 bases not matched to a gene. This CDR3 comprises 14 residues. Here the CDR3 DNA reads TGTGCCTGGAGGCCAACAGGGGGCCGGGAGACCCAGTACTTC. It specifies CAWRPTGGRETQYF.

Written as DNA, the CDR3 is TGTGCCAGCCTAGCGGGGGGTCACAATGAGCAGTTCTTC. Its translation: CASLAGGHNEQFF. The gene calls are TRBV3-1 (or the pseudogene TRBV3-2) and TRBJ2-1; 11 bases align to TRBD2. The V and J ends lost 8 bases and 5 bases, in that order; junction bases with no gene match: 2. This CDR3 has 13 amino acids. Germline V gene sequence: CDR1 LGHDT, CDR2 YNNKEL (reference sequence).

The rearrangement uses TRBV27 and TRBJ1-5; 7 bases map to TRBD1. Trimming took 5 bases from V and 5 from J; bases not matched to a gene: 6. This CDR3 comprises 14 residues. Germline V gene sequence: CDR1 MNHEY, CDR2 SMNVEV (reference sequence). For the CDR3, the DNA is TGTGCCAGCAGTCCATACAGGGGACATCAGCCCCAGCATTTT. It yields the protein CASSPYRGHQPQHF.

The chain recombines TRBV19 with TRBJ2-3; 8 nucleotides match TRBD2. CDR3 length: 18 amino acids. V gave up 5 bases and J gave up 1 base; unmatched junction bases: 14. Germline V lookup: CDR1 LNHDA, CDR2 SQIVND (reference sequence). CDR3 in DNA: TGTGCCAGTAGTTCGGAGCGGGGGCCCGACCCGGGCACAGATACGCAGTATTTT. It is translated as CASSSERGPDPGTDTQYF. Using reference TRBV19 and TRBJ2-3 for the parts outside the CDR3, the full variable domain is DGGITQSPKYLFRKEGQNVTLSCEQNLNHDAMYWYRQDPGQGLRLIYYSQIVNDFQKGDIAEGYSVSREKKESFPLTVTSAQKNPTAFYLCASSSERGPDPGTDTQYFGPGTRLTVL.

The chain employs TRBV12-5 and TRBJ1-6, with 8 bases fitting TRBD1. The germline gives CDR1 LGHNT, CDR2 FRNRAP. The CDR3 length is 17 residues. With 5 bases clipped from V and 7 bases from J, the junction kept 13 bases outside the gene matches. The CDR3 is CASGATSGGAYNSPLHF. The CDR3, as DNA: TGTGCTAGTGGTGCTACCTCAGGGGGCGCTTACAATTCACCCCTCCACTTT.

This clone was picked up one time. V gene TRBV6-2 or TRBV6-3 combines with J gene TRBJ1-6; 8 nucleotides match TRBD1. In germline, CDR1 is MNHEY, CDR2 SVGEGT. With 5 bases clipped from V and 10 bases from J, the junction kept 16 bases outside the gene matches. The CDR3 consists of 17 residues. The CDR3 loop reads CASSGFQGAMARSPLHF. CDR3 bases: TGTGCCAGCAGTGGCTTTCAGGGGGCGATGGCTCGCTCACCCCTCCACTTT.

V is TRBV2 and J is TRBJ2-5, with 9 bases matching TRBD2. V lost 6 bases to trimming and J lost 3 bases; unmatched junction nucleotides: 8. The CDR3 is 15 amino acids. Germline V CDR1 and CDR2: SNHLY, FYNNEI. CDR3 DNA sequence: TGTGCCAGCAGCGGTGCGGGGGGGCCTGAAGAGACCCAGTACTTC. Its protein is CASSGAGGPEETQYF.

The CDR3: CASSLRVNYGYTF. The CDR3 bases are TGTGCCAGCAGTTTACGGGTAAACTATGGCTACACCTTC. This rearrangement joins TRBV12-3 or TRBV12-4 to TRBJ1-2; D is unclear. With 2 bases removed from V and 2 bases from J, the gap between germline ends came to 6 bases. The CDR3 runs to 13 residues.

This chain links TRBV2 with TRBJ2-7; TRBD1 matches at 8 bases. The V gene end was trimmed by 6 bases and the J gene end by 6 bases; junction bases not matched to a gene: 7. CDR3 length: 13 residues. The germline gives CDR1 SNHLY, CDR2 FYNNEI. CDR3: CASSPQGAAEQYV. Written as DNA, the CDR3 is TGTGCCAGCAGCCCTCAGGGGGCGGCCGAGCAGTACGTC.

This sequence joins TRBV3-1 (or the pseudogene TRBV3-2) and TRBJ1-4, with D uncertain. V was trimmed by 3 bases and J by 5 bases, leaving 10 bases between them. The CDR3 has 14 amino acids. Germline CDR1 reads LGHDT; CDR2 reads YNNKEL (reference sequence). DNA of the CDR3: TGTGCCAGCAGCCATACAAGTAACAATGAAAAACTGTTTTTT. This gives the protein CASSHTSNNEKLFF.